Following are 28 T cell receptor beta chains from one sample sequenced in a study of T cell clonality in common variable immunodeficiency. Only in-frame clones appear in the TCRdb table, and some are missing; sequencing was by immunoSEQ multiplex PCR. Reported are about 35,000 clones, none seen only once; the ten largest carry 8% to 10%. The specimen was peripheral blood mononuclear cells. The origin of the receptors is a person between 18 and 75 years old in good health.

With regard to this clone: Read coverage stops 3 residues before the CDR3 terminus; the germline J gene supplies the remainder. The V gene is TRBV19, the J gene TRBJ1-2, with D perhaps TRBD1 (6 bases). The germline gives CDR1 LNHDA, CDR2 SQIVND (reference sequence). This CDR3 has 12 amino acids. CDR3 amino acids: CATGAPGNDYTF. The part of the CDR3 DNA that was read is TGTGCCACAGGGGCCCCAGGGAACGAC.

This clone was counted only a few times. From the germline J gene comes the end of the CDR3, since the read stops 3 residues before it. The V gene is TRBV7-9, the J gene TRBJ1-2; D is possibly TRBD1 (5 bases). Germline V gene lookup returns CDR1 SEHNR and CDR2 FQNEAQ (reference sequence). There are 14 residues in the CDR3. The CDR3 protein is CASSWGTSYNDYTF. The CDR3 DNA, read in part, is TGTGCCAGCAGCTGGGGGACTTCCTACAATGAC.

This clone has at least ten counts. Read data end 3 residues before the CDR3 end; the end is taken from the germline J gene. J is TRBJ2-7 and V is TRBV7-9; 9 bases are a match to TRBD1. The V gene's germline CDR1 is SEHNR and CDR2 FQNEAQ (reference sequence). The J segment lost 6 bases and the V segment lost 5 bases, leaving 5 bases of the junction unmatched. This CDR3 spans 13 amino acids. CDR3 protein: CASSDRQGGEQYF. The sequenced CDR3 bases are TGTGCCAGCAGCGATAGACAGGGGGGCGAG. Full variable domain (remainder filled in from reference TRBV7-9 and TRBJ2-7): DTGVSQNPRHKITKRGQNVTFRCDPISEHNRLYWYRQTLGQGPEFLTYFQNEAQLEKSRLLSDRFSAERPKGSFSTLEIQRTEQGDSAMYLCASSDRQGGEQYFGPGTRLTVT.

This clone was detected ten times or more. The read terminates 3 residues ahead of where the CDR3 ends, so the germline J gene completes it. The V call is TRBV2, the J call TRBJ2-5, with D uncertain. V was shortened by 0 bases and J by 4 bases, with 6 bases between the two germline ends. CDR3 length: 13 residues. Germline V CDR1 and CDR2: SNHLY, FYNNEI. The sequenced CDR3 bases are TGTGCCAGCAGTGAAGCAAGGGCAGAGACC. Protein sequence: CASSEARAET. The CDR3 reads in full as CASSEARAETQYF.

In this sample, this clone turned up a few times. The read terminates 3 residues before the CDR3 end, so the remaining end is supplied by the germline J gene. The chain recombines TRBV18 with TRBJ1-2; D gene uncertain. This CDR3 spans 14 amino acids. Germline assignment: CDR1 KGHSH and CDR2 LQKENI. CDR3 residues: CASSLGSSSYDYTF. The CDR3 bases that were read are TGTGCCAGCTCCCTAGGCTCCAGCTCCTACGAC.

This clone has a count of ten or more. The read gets to within 3 residues of the CDR3 end, and the germline J gene fills in the rest. The chain recombines TRBV5-1 with TRBJ2-7; TRBD2 agrees at 10 bases. This CDR3 spans 18 amino acids. J was trimmed by 2 bases and V by 0 bases; bases with no gene match: 11. The V gene's germline CDR1 is SGHRS and CDR2 YFSETQ. CDR3 DNA, as far as it was read: TGCGCCAGCAGCTTGGAACCTAGCGGGAGTGGGAACGCCTACGAG. It is translated as CASSLEPSGSGNAYE. The whole CDR3 sequence is CASSLEPSGSGNAYEQYF. Full variable domain (outside the CDR3, taken from reference TRBV5-1 and TRBJ2-7): KAGVTQTPRYLIKTRGQQVTLSCSPISGHRSVSWYQQTPGQGLQFLFEYFSETQRNKGNFPGRFSGRQFSNSRSEMNVSTLELGDSALYLCASSLEPSGSGNAYEQYFGPGTRLTVT.

Ten or more counts support this clone. With the read ending 3 residues before the CDR3 end, the germline J gene is used to fill in that end. The J gene is TRBJ2-5, the V gene TRBV6-1, with D maybe TRBD2 (5 bases). Germline CDR1 reads MNHNS; CDR2 reads SASEGT. The CDR3 extends over 14 amino acids. The ends were cut back, 5 bases at V and 3 bases at J, with 13 bases in the middle. The CDR3 loop is CASSQGLLEETQYF. CDR3 DNA (partial): TGTGCCAGCAGTCAAGGACTGTTAGAAGAGACC.

This clone was recorded many times. The DNA ends 3 residues before the CDR3 does, and the rest of the CDR3 is filled in from the germline J gene. This chain connects TRBV5-5 to TRBJ1-4; D may be TRBD1 (5 bases). From germline, CDR1 is SGHKS and CDR2 YYEKEE (reference sequence). The CDR3 is 14 amino acids. V dropped 6 bases and J dropped 5 bases, with 14 bases sitting between them. The CDR3 spells CASTPGGSNEKLFF. The DNA read from the CDR3 is TGTGCCAGCACCCCCGGGGGTTCGAATGAAAAA.

This clone was observed many times. The read finishes 3 residues shy of the CDR3 end, and the germline J gene is used to complete it. The J gene is TRBJ1-5, the V gene TRBV28, with 8 nucleotides matching TRBD1. This CDR3 comprises 18 residues. CDR1 and CDR2 from the germline V gene are MDHEN and SYDVKM. V shed 2 bases and J 6 bases; nucleotides not matched to a gene: 15. The sequenced CDR3 bases are TGTGCCAGCAGTTTACGGGCAGGGGGCGAAAGGAGTGCTCAGCCC. This gives the protein CASSLRAGGERSAQP. The complete CDR3 protein is CASSLRAGGERSAQPQHF.

This clone was recorded at least ten times. From the germline J gene comes the end of the CDR3, since the read stops 3 residues before it. V is TRBV2 and J is TRBJ2-5; D is possibly TRBD2 (6 bases). V was shortened by 6 bases and J by 2 bases, with 13 bases between the two germline ends. Germline V gives CDR1 SNHLY, CDR2 FYNNEI. This CDR3 has 14 amino acids. Partial CDR3 DNA: TGTGCCAGCAGAACGGAGCGGGTACAAGAGACC. Amino acids: CASRTERVQET. The full CDR3 reads CASRTERVQETQYF.

This clone has only a few counts. A read error may account for a junction end that differs from germline. The missing CDR3 end, 3 residues past where the read stops, is filled in from the germline J gene. The chain recombines TRBV6-1 with TRBJ2-2; 9 nucleotides line up with TRBD1. The CDR3 has 18 residues. Germline values: CDR1 MNHNS, CDR2 SASEGT. CDR3 amino acids: CASSEGTGAFGNTGGLFF. The CDR3 DNA, read in part, is TGTGCCAGCAGTGAAGGGACAGGGGCGTTTGGGAACACCGGGGGG.

There are a few counts of this clone. The read comes to an end 3 residues before the CDR3 does, leaving the germline J gene to fill in the end. The V gene is TRBV7-9, the J gene TRBJ2-3; TRBD2 is a possible D gene (6 bases). CDR3 length: 13 amino acids. Germline V gives CDR1 SEHNR, CDR2 FQNEAQ (reference sequence). CDR3 DNA (partial): TGTGCCAGCAGAGGGACTCCCGATCAGCCG. This translates into CASRGTPDQP. The whole CDR3 is CASRGTPDQPQYF.

This clone has at least ten counts. The read halts 3 residues ahead of the CDR3 end, with the missing end drawn from the germline J gene. The V call is TRBV19, the J call TRBJ2-7; 13 bases are a match to TRBD2. This CDR3 has 13 residues. Germline V lookup: CDR1 LNHDA, CDR2 SQIVND (reference sequence). After removal of 8 bases from V and 6 bases from J, the junction contained 4 bases not matched to a gene. Here the CDR3 reads CASQGLAGAEQYF. CDR3 DNA, as far as it was read: TGTGCCAGTCAAGGACTAGCGGGAGCCGAG.

This clone was seen repeatedly, ten times or more. Read coverage stops 3 residues before the CDR3 terminus; the germline J gene supplies the remainder. The chain has TRBV6-1 and TRBJ2-3; 8 nucleotides match TRBD1. After removal of 2 bases from V and 4 bases from J, the junction contained 5 bases not matched to a gene. CDR1 and CDR2 from the germline V gene are MNHNS and SASEGT. This CDR3 has 15 amino acids. Here the CDR3 reads CASSERTGRADTQYF. The part of the CDR3 DNA that was read is TGTGCCAGCAGTGAAAGGACAGGGCGCGCAGATACG.

In regard to this clone: With the read ending 3 residues before the CDR3 end, the germline J gene is used to fill in that end. V is TRBV7-9 and J is TRBJ1-2; D is unclear. CDR3 size: 12 residues. CDR1 SEHNR and CDR2 FQNEAQ come from the germline V gene (reference sequence). The CDR3 here is CASSSVTDTYTF. The CDR3 DNA, read in part, is TGTGCCAGCAGTTCAGTAACAGATACC.

This clone was detected ten times or more. The read stops 3 residues short of the end of the CDR3; the missing end is completed from the germline J gene. The chain joins TRBV6-1 to TRBJ1-6; TRBD1 might be the D (5 bases). The CDR3 extends over 16 amino acids. The V gene's germline CDR1 is MNHNS and CDR2 SASEGT. V was clipped by 4 bases and J by 5 bases, with 15 bases between them. The DNA read from the CDR3 is TGTGCCAGCAGTGCCGACAGCTCCTGGGATAATTCACCC. It specifies CASSADSSWDNSP. The complete CDR3 reads CASSADSSWDNSPLHF.

There are many counts of this clone. The covered CDR3 bases are TGTGCCAGCAGTGAGACAGGGTGGGGGTCACCC. It translates to CASSETGWGSP. The full CDR3 protein reads CASSETGWGSPLHF. The genes are TRBV6-1 and TRBJ1-6; 7 nucleotides align to TRBD1. The read ends 3 residues shy of where the CDR3 ends; the end is completed using the germline J gene. The CDR3 consists of 14 residues. Looked up from germline, CDR1 is MNHNS and CDR2 is SASEGT. J was trimmed by 10 bases and V by 3 bases; bases with no gene match: 6.

The table lists this clone with many counts. The sequence runs out 3 residues before the end of the CDR3; the remainder is reconstructed from the germline J gene. The chain links TRBV2 to TRBJ2-5, with a weak D call TRBD1 (6 bases). The CDR3 length is 14 residues. The germline V gene has CDR1 SNHLY and CDR2 FYNNEI. With 7 bases removed from V and 2 bases from J, the gap between germline ends came to 14 bases. CDR3 region: CASTPGVAQETQYF. CDR3 DNA (partial): TGTGCCAGCACACCAGGGGTAGCGCAAGAGACC. Variable domain in full (rest from reference TRBV2 and TRBJ2-5): EPEVTQTPSHQVTQMGQEVILRCVPISNHLYFYWYRQILGQKVEFLVSFYNNEISEKSEIFDDQFSVERPDGSNFTLKIRSTKLEDSAMYFCASTPGVAQETQYFGPGTRLLVL.

Many counts were recorded for this clone. The read gets to within 3 residues of the CDR3 end, and the germline J gene fills in the rest. The chain is built from TRBV6-2 or TRBV6-3 and TRBJ2-1; 10 bases fit TRBD2. This CDR3 region has 16 residues. CDR1 is MNHEY and CDR2 is SVGEGT in the germline V gene. The chain's CDR3 is CHKSSGRASVNNEQFF. The covered CDR3 bases are TGTCACAAATCCAGCGGGAGGGCCTCTGTGAACAATGAG.

To note about this clone: With the read ending 3 residues before the CDR3 end, the germline J gene is used to fill in that end. The chain joins TRBV7-2 to TRBJ2-1; 9 nucleotides line up with TRBD1. With 8 bases clipped from V and 2 bases from J, the junction kept 4 bases outside the gene matches. Germline CDR1 reads SGHTA; CDR2 reads FQGNSA. This CDR3 comprises 14 residues. CDR3 bases read: TGTGCCAGCGGATGGACAGGGGCCTACAATGAG. Protein sequence: CASGWTGAYNE. The whole CDR3 protein reads CASGWTGAYNEQFF.

The table lists this clone with many counts. The read terminates 3 residues ahead of where the CDR3 ends, so the germline J gene completes it. V gene TRBV24-1 combines with J gene TRBJ2-3; D is unclear. This CDR3 comprises 13 residues. V lost 9 bases to trimming and J lost 4 bases, with 13 bases between them. Germline V gene sequence: CDR1 KGHDR, CDR2 SFDVKD. This CDR3 is CATRRREADTQYF. The sequenced CDR3 bases are TGTGCCACCCGGCGGCGTGAGGCAGATACG.

This clone was counted many times. The CDR3 end lies 3 residues beyond the end of the read and is filled in from the germline J gene. The rearrangement links TRBV5-1 to TRBJ2-2; maybe TRBD2 (6 bases). Trimming took off 3 bases at V and 2 bases at J, with 14 bases between the two ends. The CDR3 is made up of 16 amino acids. Germline V CDR1 and CDR2: SGHRS, YFSETQ. The CDR3 bases that were read are TGCGCCAGCAGCTACCGGGACTCGATTAACACCGGGGAG. Encoded protein: CASSYRDSINTGE. The full CDR3 reads CASSYRDSINTGELFF.

This clone was detected many times. The read finishes 3 residues shy of the CDR3 end, and the germline J gene is used to complete it. The rearrangement links TRBV19 to TRBJ2-3, with unresolved D. CDR1 is LNHDA, CDR2 SQIVND, per germline (reference sequence). V was cut by 3 bases and J by 0 bases, with 10 bases left in between. The CDR3 extends over 15 amino acids. The CDR3: CASSISPGSTDTQYF. The DNA read from the CDR3 is TGTGCCAGTAGTATTAGTCCGGGTAGCACAGATACG.

This clone was seen repeatedly, ten times or more. The read stops 3 residues short of the end of the CDR3; the missing end is completed from the germline J gene. The chain employs TRBV20-1 and TRBJ2-5; 9 bases line up with TRBD2. Germline values: CDR1 DFQATT, CDR2 SNEGSKA (reference sequence). V dropped 6 bases and J dropped 5; count of bases not matched to a gene: 10. This CDR3 has 14 residues. The CDR3 spells CSAGTSRLKETQYF. The DNA read from the CDR3 is TGCAGTGCAGGGACTAGCAGGCTCAAGGAGACC.

In its sample, this clone ranks as medium-sized. The read ends 3 residues shy of where the CDR3 ends; the end is completed using the germline J gene. The rearrangement uses TRBV11-3 and TRBJ2-2, with D maybe TRBD2 (5 bases). Trimming took 5 bases from V and 4 from J, leaving 8 bases between them. The CDR3 has 13 residues. The germline gives CDR1 SGHNT, CDR2 YENEEA. CDR3 region: CASSLEGTGELFF. The CDR3 DNA, read in part, is TGTGCCAGCAGCCTCGAGGGCACCGGGGAG.

This clone came up many times. The part of the CDR3 DNA that was read is TGTGCCAGCCTAAGGCGGGAGGTACCCTCTAGCACAGATACG. Translating it yields CASLRREVPSSTDT. The whole CDR3 reads CASLRREVPSSTDTQYF. The V gene is TRBV7-8, the J gene TRBJ2-3; 8 positions agree with TRBD2. The read halts 3 residues ahead of the CDR3 end, with the missing end drawn from the germline J gene. Per germline, CDR1 SGHVS and CDR2 FQNEAQ. Trimming took 8 bases from V and 0 from J; bases not matched to a gene: 13. CDR3 length equals 17 residues.

There are a few counts of this clone. The sequenced fragment ends 3 residues before the CDR3 boundary, so the rest is inferred from the germline J gene. This chain links TRBV18 with TRBJ2-3; TRBD1 agrees at 7 bases. J was trimmed by 5 bases and V by 1 base; bases with no gene match: 6. CDR3 length equals 15 residues. Germline CDR1 reads KGHSH; CDR2 reads LQKENI. The CDR3 is CASSPQGAPGDTQYF. The CDR3 bases that were read are TGTGCCAGCTCACCACAGGGGGCGCCCGGAGATACG.

This clone was seen many times. The read halts 3 residues ahead of the CDR3 end, with the missing end drawn from the germline J gene. This chain links TRBV11-3 with TRBJ1-2; D may be TRBD1 (5 bases). Looked up from germline, CDR1 is SGHNT and CDR2 is YENEEA. The CDR3 is 14 residues long. Trimming removed 5 bases from V and 5 bases from J, with 15 bases in between. CDR3 sequence reads: CASSPGSQAYGYTF. The part of the CDR3 DNA that was read is TGTGCCAGCAGCCCAGGGTCTCAAGCGTATGGC.